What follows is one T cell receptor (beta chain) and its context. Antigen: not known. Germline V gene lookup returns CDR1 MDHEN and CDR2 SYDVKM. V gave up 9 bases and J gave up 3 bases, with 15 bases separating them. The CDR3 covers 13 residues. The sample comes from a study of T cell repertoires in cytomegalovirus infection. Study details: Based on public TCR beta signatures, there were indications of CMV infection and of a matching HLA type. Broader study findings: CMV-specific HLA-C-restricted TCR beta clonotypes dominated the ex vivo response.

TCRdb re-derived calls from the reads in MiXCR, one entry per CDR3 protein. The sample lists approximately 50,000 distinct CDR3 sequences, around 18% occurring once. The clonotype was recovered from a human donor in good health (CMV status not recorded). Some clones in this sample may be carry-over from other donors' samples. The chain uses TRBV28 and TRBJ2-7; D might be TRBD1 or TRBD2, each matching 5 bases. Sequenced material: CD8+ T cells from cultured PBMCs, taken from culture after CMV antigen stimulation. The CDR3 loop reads CASGRFGGYEQYF. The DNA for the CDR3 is TGTGCCAGTGGCAGGTTTGGGGGCTACGAGCAGTACTTC.